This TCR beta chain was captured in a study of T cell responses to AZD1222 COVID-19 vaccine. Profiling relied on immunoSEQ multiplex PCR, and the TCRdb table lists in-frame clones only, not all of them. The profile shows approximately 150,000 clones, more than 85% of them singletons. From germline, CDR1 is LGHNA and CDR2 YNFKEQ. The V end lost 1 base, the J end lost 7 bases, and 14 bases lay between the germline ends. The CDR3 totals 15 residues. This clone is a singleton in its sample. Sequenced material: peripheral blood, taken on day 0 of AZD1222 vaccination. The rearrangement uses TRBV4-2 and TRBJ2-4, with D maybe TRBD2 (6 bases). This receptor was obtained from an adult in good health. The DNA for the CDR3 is TGTGCCAGCAGCCAAGTTGGCGGGGCTACCAACATTCAGTACTTC. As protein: CASSQVGGATNIQYF.